This T cell receptor (beta chain) was identified in a study of T cells in Graves' hyperthyroidism and ophthalmopathy. Hyperthyroidism patients were newly diagnosed, had disease duration under 2 months, and were aged 18 to 65 years. The germline V gene encodes CDR1 GTSNPN and CDR2 SVGIG (reference sequence). The V end lost 5 bases, the J end lost 0 bases, and 19 bases lay between the germline ends. This CDR3 has 17 residues. Amplified TCR beta CDR3 regions derived from RNA transcripts. TCR CDR3 underwent first-round RT-PCR with the HTBI primer set. TCRdb re-analysed the multiplex PCR reads in MiXCR, keeping a single row per CDR3 protein. The sample includes approximately 270,000 distinct CDR3 sequences, roughly 15% of them seen just once.

The V and J genes are TRBV30 and TRBJ2-2; perhaps TRBD2 as D (5 bases). The receptor comes from a woman in her thirties or forties with Graves' hyperthyroidism that later progressed to Graves' ophthalmopathy. Sequenced: blood. The CDR3 sequence: CAWARGEGLANTGELFF. The CDR3, as DNA: TGTGCCTGGGCACGCGGAGAGGGCCTCGCGAACACCGGGGAGCTGTTTTTT.